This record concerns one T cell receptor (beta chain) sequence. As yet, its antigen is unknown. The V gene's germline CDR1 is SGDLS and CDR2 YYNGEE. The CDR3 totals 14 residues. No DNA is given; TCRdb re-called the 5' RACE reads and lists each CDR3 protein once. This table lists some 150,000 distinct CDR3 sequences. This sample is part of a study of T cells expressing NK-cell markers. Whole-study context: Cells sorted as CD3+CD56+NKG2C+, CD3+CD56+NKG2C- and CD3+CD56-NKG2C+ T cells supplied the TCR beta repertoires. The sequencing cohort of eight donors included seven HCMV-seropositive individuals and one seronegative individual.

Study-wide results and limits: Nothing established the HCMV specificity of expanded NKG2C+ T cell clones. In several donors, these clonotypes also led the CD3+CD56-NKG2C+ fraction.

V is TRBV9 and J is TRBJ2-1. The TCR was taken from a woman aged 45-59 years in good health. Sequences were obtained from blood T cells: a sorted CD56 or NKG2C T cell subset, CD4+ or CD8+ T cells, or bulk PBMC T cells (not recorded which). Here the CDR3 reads CASSVAYRNNEQFF.